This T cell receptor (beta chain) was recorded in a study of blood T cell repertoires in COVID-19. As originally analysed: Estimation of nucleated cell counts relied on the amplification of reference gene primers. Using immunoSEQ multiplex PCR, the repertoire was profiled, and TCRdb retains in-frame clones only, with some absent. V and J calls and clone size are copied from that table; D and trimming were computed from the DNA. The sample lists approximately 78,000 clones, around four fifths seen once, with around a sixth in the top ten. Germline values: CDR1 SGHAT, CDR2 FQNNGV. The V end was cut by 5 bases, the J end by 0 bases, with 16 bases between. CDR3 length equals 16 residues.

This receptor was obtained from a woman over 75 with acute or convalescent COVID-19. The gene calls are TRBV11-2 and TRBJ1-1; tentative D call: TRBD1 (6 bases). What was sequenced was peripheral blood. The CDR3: CASSQERGQLNTEAFF. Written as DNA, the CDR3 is TGTGCCAGCAGCCAGGAAAGAGGACAGCTGAACACTGAAGCTTTCTTT.